The clone carrying this TCR beta chain was seen a handful of times. Its antigen is not identified. The library put unique molecular identifiers onto individual cDNA molecules. Original data processing: Sample TCR totals centred on a median of about 100,000, ranging roughly 20,000 to 750,000. Via MiXCR, TCRdb re-called the RACE reads, giving one row per CDR3 protein. It is TCRdb's table, rather than the study itself, that gives the V and J calls and clone size. The sample holds about 380,000 distinct CDR3 sequences; more than 5% are singletons and the top ten take around 5.8%. The source of the sample is a study of human T cells and chemical hapten exposure. The study's findings and limits: Expanded TCRs grouped into significantly more large CDR3 similarity clusters than controls produced. PT1 expanded TCR counts and patch test score correlated positively.

Time point given: patch test 2, 6 weeks after DPC sensitization. Treatment in this sample: therapeutic diphenylcyclopropenone sensitization with weekly scalp DPC. In germline, CDR1 is SGHDT, CDR2 YYEEEE. Trimming took 1 base from V and 4 from J, leaving 11 bases between them. The CDR3 totals 15 residues. V usage is TRBV5-6 and J usage is TRBJ1-4; a possible D gene is TRBD1 (5 bases). The TCR originated in a woman between 18 and 29 years old with alopecia areata. Some clones in this sample may be carry-over from other donors' samples. Sequenced here: whole blood, sampled in connection with sensitization to the hapten diphenylcyclopropenone (DPC). CDR3 amino acids: CASSLITGYNEKLFF. The CDR3 DNA reads as TGTGCCAGCAGCTTGATTACAGGATATAATGAAAAACTGTTTTTT.